Listed below are T cell receptor beta chains from one sample, sequenced in a study of glioma-infiltrating T cells. Using its own MiXCR run on the multiplex PCR reads, TCRdb lists one record per CDR3 protein. The sample includes over 100,000 distinct CDR3 sequences, about 25% of them seen just once. Sequenced input: glioma tissue, nonneoplastic brain tissue, or PBMCs (not recorded which). These receptors were taken from a human donor with low-grade glioma or glioblastoma, undergoing nonglioma brain surgery, or in good health (not recorded which). The CDR3 runs from the conserved cysteine through the conserved F or W. The D gene is left open where the match is weak.

TRBD1 | TRBJ2-7 | TRBV6-6 | CASSYSGTGTFEQYF
. | TRBJ1-4 | TRBV5-1 | CASSLEGATNEKLFF
TRBD2 | TRBJ2-1 | TRBV6-2/TRBV6-3 | CASRQTSGSEQFF
TRBD2 | TRBJ2-5 | TRBV3-1 | CASIRSGEEIQYF
TRBD1 | TRBJ2-7 | TRBV5-1 | CASSFTGATYEQYF
. | TRBJ2-5 | TRBV6-6 | CASSFSGSTETQYF
. | TRBJ1-1 | TRBV3-1 | CASSQGEGEAFF
TRBD1 | TRBJ2-7 | TRBV4-1 | CASSPGTGSSYEQYF
TRBD1 | TRBJ2-5 | TRBV24-1 | CATSDGTGGRIRETQYF
. | TRBJ2-7 | TRBV18 | CASSTGSRYEQYF
. | TRBJ1-2 | TRBV28 | CASSEQVQRDYGYTF
TRBD1 | TRBJ2-1 | TRBV27 | CASSSTGQKQYNEQFF
TRBD1 | TRBJ1-2 | TRBV29-1 | CSVDVTGDYGYTF
TRBD2 | TRBJ2-1 | TRBV24-1 | CATSDSSGASYNEQFF
TRBD1 | TRBJ1-1 | TRBV29-1 | CSVLGQVMNTEAFF
TRBD1 | TRBJ2-3 | TRBV29-1 | CSVGDGQGVTDTQYF
. | TRBJ1-2 | TRBV20-1 | CSARGSEPYGYTF